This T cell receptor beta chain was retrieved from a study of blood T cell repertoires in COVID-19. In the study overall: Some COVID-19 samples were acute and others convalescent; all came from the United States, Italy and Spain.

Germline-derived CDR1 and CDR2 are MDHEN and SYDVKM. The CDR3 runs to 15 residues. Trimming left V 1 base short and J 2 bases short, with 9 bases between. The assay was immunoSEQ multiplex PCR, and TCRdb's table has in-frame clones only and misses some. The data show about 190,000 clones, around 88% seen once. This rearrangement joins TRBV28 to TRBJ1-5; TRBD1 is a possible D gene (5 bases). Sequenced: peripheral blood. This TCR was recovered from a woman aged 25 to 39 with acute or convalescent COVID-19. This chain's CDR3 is CASSLSGHGNQPQHF. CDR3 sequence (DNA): TGTGCCAGCAGTTTATCTGGACACGGCAATCAGCCCCAGCATTTT. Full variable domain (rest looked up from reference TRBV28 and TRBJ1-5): DVKVTQSSRYLVKRTGEKVFLECVQDMDHENMFWYRQDPGLGLRLIYFSYDVKMKEKGDIPEGYSVSREKKERFSLILESASTNQTSMYLCASSLSGHGNQPQHFGDGTRLSIL.